Given below is one T cell receptor beta chain in context. Its antigen is still unknown. Though probably carrying unrecorded immune exposures, donors were nominally healthy at sampling. The PCR contained 60 Vbeta and 13 Jbeta primers. Profiling relied on immunoSEQ multiplex PCR, and the TCRdb table lists in-frame clones only, not all of them. The profile shows 190,000 or so clones, 75% to 90% of them singletons. These data come from a study of cytomegalovirus exposure and HLA in healthy donors. Whole-study findings and limits: Sequencing likely caused a cluster of highly shared sequence variants.

This clonotype was sampled from a boy younger than 18 in good health and CMV-seronegative. Sample: PBMCs.

This CDR3 reads CASSLGGSGGRGGNTIYF. CDR3 nucleotides: TGTGCCAGCAGCTTAGGGGGATCAGGGGGGCGCGGTGGAAACACCATATATTTT. The V gene is TRBV7-2, the J gene TRBJ1-3; 7 bases are shared with TRBD1. V dropped 1 base and J dropped 3; count of bases not matched to a gene: 12. The CDR3 extends over 18 amino acids. Germline V CDR1 and CDR2: SGHTA, FQGNSA.